What follows describes a single T cell receptor beta chain. This CDR3 has 13 residues. Looked up from germline, CDR1 is SGHRS and CDR2 is YFSETQ. V lost 2 bases to trimming and J lost 4 bases, with 9 bases between them. The study drew participants aged about 18 to 95 years from roughly 25 US areas. The data were produced by immunoSEQ multiplex PCR, yet TCRdb's version contains in-frame clones alone and is incomplete. This sample yields approximately 300,000 clones, of which around 86% are seen a single time; 4.5% to 6.5% belongs to the top ten. This entry is derived from a study of blood T cell repertoires in COVID-19.

The TCR sequence derives from a man aged 60 to 75 who had recovered from COVID-19. The chain has TRBV5-1 and TRBJ1-2; possibly TRBD1 for D (5 bases). The specimen sequenced was PBMCs or T cells enriched from blood (not recorded which). CDR3 nucleotide sequence: TGCGCCAGCAGCTTCGACAGCACCTATGGCTACACCTTC. Translating it yields CASSFDSTYGYTF.